This T cell receptor (beta chain) derives from a study of blood T cell repertoires in COVID-19. The wider study: COVID-19 samples from acute and convalescent phases originated in the United States, Italy and Spain.

TCRdb's copy holds only in-frame clones and misses some; the assay was immunoSEQ multiplex PCR. The table has about 47,000 clones, 83% seen once. The specimen sequenced was peripheral blood. The receptor comes from a man between 60 and 75 years old with active COVID-19.

The CDR3: CSVGRGTRDEQYF. Written as DNA, the CDR3 is TGCAGCGTTGGAAGGGGTACAAGGGACGAGCAGTACTTC. This chain uses TRBV29-1 with TRBJ2-7, with D perhaps matching TRBD1 (5 bases). Germline CDR1 SQVTM, CDR2 ANQGSEA. The CDR3 covers 13 residues. With 4 bases removed from V and 5 bases from J, the gap between germline ends came to 15 bases.